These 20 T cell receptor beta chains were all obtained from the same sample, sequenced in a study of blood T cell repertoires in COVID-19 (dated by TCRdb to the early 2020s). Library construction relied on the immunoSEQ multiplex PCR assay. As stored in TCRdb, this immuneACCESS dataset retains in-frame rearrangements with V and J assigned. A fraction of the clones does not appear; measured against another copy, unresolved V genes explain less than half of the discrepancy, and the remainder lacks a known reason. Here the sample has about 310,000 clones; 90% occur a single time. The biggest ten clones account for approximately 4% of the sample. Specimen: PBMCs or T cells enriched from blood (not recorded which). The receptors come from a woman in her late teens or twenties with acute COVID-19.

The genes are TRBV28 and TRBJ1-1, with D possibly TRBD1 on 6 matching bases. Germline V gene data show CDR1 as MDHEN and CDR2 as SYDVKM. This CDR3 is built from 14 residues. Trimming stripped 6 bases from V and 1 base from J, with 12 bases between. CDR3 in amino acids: CASSLGTTNTEAFF. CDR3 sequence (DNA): TGTGCCAGCAGCCTCGGGACAACGAACACTGAAGCTTTCTTT.

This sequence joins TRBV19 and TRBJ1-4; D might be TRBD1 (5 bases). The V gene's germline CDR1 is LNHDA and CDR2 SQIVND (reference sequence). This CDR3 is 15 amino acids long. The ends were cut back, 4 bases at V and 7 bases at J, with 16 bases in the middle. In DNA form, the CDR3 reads TGTGCCAGTAGTACCAGGGTTGGGGTAGGTGAAAAACTGTTTTTT. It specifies CASSTRVGVGEKLFF.

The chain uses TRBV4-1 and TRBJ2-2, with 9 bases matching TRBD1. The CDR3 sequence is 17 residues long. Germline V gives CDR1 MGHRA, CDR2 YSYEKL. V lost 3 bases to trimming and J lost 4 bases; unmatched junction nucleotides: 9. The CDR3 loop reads CASSQDWDRVVTGELFF. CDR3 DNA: TGCGCCAGCAGCCAGGATTGGGACAGGGTTGTCACCGGGGAGCTGTTTTTT.

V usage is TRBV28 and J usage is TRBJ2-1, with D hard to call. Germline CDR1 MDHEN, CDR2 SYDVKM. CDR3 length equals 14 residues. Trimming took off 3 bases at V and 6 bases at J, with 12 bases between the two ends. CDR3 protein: CASSLVSGANEQFF. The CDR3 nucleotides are TGTGCCAGCAGTTTGGTCTCCGGAGCCAATGAGCAGTTCTTC.

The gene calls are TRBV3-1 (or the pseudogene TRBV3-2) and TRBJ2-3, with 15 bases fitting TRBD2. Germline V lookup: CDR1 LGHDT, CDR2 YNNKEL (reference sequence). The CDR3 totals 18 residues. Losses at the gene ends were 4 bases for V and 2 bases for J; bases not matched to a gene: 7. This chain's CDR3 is CASSPRTSGRGFTDTQYF. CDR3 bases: TGTGCCAGCAGCCCCCGGACTAGCGGGAGGGGCTTCACAGATACGCAGTATTTT.

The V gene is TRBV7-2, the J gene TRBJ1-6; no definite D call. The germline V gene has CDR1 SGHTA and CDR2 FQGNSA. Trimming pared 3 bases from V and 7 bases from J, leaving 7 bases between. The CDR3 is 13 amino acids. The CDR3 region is CASSFDGNSPLHF. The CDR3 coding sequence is TGTGCCAGCAGCTTCGACGGGAATTCACCCCTCCACTTT.

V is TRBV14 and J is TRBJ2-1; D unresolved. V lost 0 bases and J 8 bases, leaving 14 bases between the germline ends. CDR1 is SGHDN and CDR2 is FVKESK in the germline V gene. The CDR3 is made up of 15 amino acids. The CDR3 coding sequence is TGTGCCAGCAGCCAAGAACTAAGGCAGAGAGATGAGCAGTTCTTC. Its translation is CASSQELRQRDEQFF.

The CDR3 nucleotides are TGTGCCAGCAGTGAAAACTTAGACAGACACACTGAAGCTTTCTTT. This translates into CASSENLDRHTEAFF. The chain couples TRBV25-1 to TRBJ1-1, with D perhaps TRBD1 (5 bases). V was pared by 2 bases and J by 3 bases, with 13 bases between. CDR1 MGHDK and CDR2 SYGVNS come from the germline V gene. The CDR3 extends over 15 amino acids.

The CDR3 bases are TGTGCCAGCAGTATTAAGACAGGGGTCCTCCAAGAGACCCAGTACTTC. Translating gives CASSIKTGVLQETQYF. The rearrangement links TRBV28 to TRBJ2-5; the match to TRBD1 covers 8 bases. The germline V gene encodes CDR1 MDHEN and CDR2 SYDVKM. V shed 5 bases and J 1 base; nucleotides not matched to a gene: 9. The CDR3 runs to 16 residues.

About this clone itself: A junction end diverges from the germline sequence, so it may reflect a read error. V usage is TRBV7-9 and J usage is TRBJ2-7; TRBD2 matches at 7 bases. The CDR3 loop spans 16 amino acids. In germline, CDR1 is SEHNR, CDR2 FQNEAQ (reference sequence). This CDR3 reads CASSVARDYRTYEQYF. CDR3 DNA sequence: TGTGCCAGCAGCGTAGCTCGGGACTACCGTACCTACGAGCAGTACTTC.

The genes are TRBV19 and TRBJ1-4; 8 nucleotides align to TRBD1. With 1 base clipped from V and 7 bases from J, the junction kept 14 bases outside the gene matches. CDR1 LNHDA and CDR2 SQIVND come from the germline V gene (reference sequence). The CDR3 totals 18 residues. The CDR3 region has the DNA TGTGCCAGTAGTATAGGGGGCAGTATGACAGGGGCTGGTGAAAAACTGTTTTTT. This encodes CASSIGGSMTGAGEKLFF.

This CDR3 is CASSPAYEQYF. The CDR3 DNA reads TGTGCCAGCAGTCCCGCCTACGAGCAGTACTTC. The chain links TRBV6-5 to TRBJ2-7; no firm D call. This CDR3 region has 11 residues. V was cut by 5 bases and J by 2 bases, with 4 bases left in between. Germline V CDR1 and CDR2: MNHEY, SVGAGI.

The CDR3 DNA reads as TGTGCCAGCAGCCAAGTAGCAACCGGGGAGCTGTTTTTT. Translating gives CASSQVATGELFF. V is TRBV14 and J is TRBJ2-2; D not resolved. Germline assignment: CDR1 SGHDN and CDR2 FVKESK. V lost 1 base and J 5 bases, leaving 5 bases between the germline ends. The CDR3 is 13 amino acids. The full variable domain, rest sourced from reference TRBV14 and TRBJ2-2, is EAGVTQFPSHSVIEKGQTVTLRCDPISGHDNLYWYRRVMGKEIKFLLHFVKESKQDESGMPNNRFLAERTGGTYSTLKVQPAELEDSGVYFCASSQVATGELFFGEGSRLTVL.

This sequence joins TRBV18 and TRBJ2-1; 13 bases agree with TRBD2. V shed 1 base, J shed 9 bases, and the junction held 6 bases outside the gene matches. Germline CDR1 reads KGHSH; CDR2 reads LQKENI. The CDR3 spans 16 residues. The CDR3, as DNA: TGTGCCAGCTCACCACTGGGACTAGCGGGATCTGGTGAGCAGTTCTTC. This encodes CASSPLGLAGSGEQFF. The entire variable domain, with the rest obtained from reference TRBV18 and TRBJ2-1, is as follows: NAGVMQNPRHLVRRRGQEARLRCSPMKGHSHVYWYRQLPEEGLKFMVYLQKENIIDESGMPKERFSAEFPKEGPSILRIQQVVRGDSAAYFCASSPLGLAGSGEQFFGPGTRLTVL.

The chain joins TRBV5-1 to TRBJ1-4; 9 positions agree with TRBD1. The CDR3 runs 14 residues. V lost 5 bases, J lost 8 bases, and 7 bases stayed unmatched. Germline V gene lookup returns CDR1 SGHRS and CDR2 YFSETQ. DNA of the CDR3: TGCGCCAGCAGTGCCGGGACAGGGCGAGAAAAACTGTTTTTT. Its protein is CASSAGTGREKLFF. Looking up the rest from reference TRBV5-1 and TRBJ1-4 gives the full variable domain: KAGVTQTPRYLIKTRGQQVTLSCSPISGHRSVSWYQQTPGQGLQFLFEYFSETQRNKGNFPGRFSGRQFSNSRSEMNVSTLELGDSALYLCASSAGTGREKLFFGSGTQLSVL.

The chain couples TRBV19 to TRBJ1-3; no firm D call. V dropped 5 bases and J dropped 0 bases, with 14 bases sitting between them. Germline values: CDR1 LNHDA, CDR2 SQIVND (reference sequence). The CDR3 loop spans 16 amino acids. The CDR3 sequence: CASSPSSVPSGNTIYF. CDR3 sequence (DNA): TGTGCCAGTAGTCCCTCTTCGGTTCCCTCTGGAAACACCATATATTTT.

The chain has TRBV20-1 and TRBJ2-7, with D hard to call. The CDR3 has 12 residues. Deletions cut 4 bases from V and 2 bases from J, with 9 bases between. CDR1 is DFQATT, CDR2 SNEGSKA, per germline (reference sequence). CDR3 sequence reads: CSANDFTYEQYF. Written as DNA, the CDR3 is TGCAGTGCTAATGATTTTACCTACGAGCAGTACTTC.

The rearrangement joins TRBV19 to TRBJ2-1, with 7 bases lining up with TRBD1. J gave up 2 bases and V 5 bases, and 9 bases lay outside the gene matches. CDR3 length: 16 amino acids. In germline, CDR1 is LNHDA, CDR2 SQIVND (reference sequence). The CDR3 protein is CASSARDSVTYNEQFF. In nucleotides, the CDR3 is TGTGCCAGTAGTGCCCGGGACAGCGTTACCTACAATGAGCAGTTCTTC. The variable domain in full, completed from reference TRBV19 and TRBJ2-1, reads DGGITQSPKYLFRKEGQNVTLSCEQNLNHDAMYWYRQDPGQGLRLIYYSQIVNDFQKGDIAEGYSVSREKKESFPLTVTSAQKNPTAFYLCASSARDSVTYNEQFFGPGTRLTVL.

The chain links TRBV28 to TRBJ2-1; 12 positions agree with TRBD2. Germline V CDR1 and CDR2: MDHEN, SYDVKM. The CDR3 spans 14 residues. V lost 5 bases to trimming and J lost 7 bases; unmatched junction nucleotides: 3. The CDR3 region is CASSQGTSGNEQFF. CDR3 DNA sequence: TGTGCCAGCAGTCAAGGGACTAGCGGGAATGAGCAGTTCTTC.

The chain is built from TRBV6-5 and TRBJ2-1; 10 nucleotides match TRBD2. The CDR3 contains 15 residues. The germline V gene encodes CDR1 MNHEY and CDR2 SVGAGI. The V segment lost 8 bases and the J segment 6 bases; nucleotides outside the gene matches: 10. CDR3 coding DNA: TGTGCCAGCGGGCCCCTAGCGGGAGTCCCCAATGAGCAGTTCTTC. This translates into CASGPLAGVPNEQFF.